This paragraph covers one TCR beta chain sequence. Its specificity is unknown. The germline CDR1 and CDR2 sequences are SGDLS and YYNGEE. V was clipped by 2 bases and J by 1 base; unmatched bases: 6. This CDR3 region has 16 residues. The data are from a study of cytotoxic CD8 clonotypes in ibrutinib-treated CLL. Study summary: By median roughly 69 months, roughly 12 had progressed and roughly 15 stayed remitted; responses had been 2 complete and roughly 25 partial. Response specimens were obtained following a median treatment duration of around 12 months, with a range of 6 to 36.

Findings of the study overall: Public clonotypes, found uncommonly, either contracted or stayed stable on treatment.

Clones were sequenced by immunoSEQ multiplex PCR, and TCRdb holds only the in-frame ones, with some missing. The repertoire has approximately 350,000 clones, over 60% of them found once; the top ten carry roughly 6%. The source was PBMCs, collected after 36 months of ibrutinib treatment. This TCR was sampled from a human donor with chronic lymphocytic leukemia. The chain employs TRBV9 and TRBJ2-3; 8 bases match TRBD1. The CDR3 is CASSVPRGRGTDTQYF. The CDR3 nucleotides are TGTGCCAGCAGCGTCCCCAGGGGGCGAGGCACAGATACGCAGTATTTT.